This TCR beta chain was sequenced in a study of blood T cell repertoires in COVID-19 (dated by TCRdb to between 2020 and 2021). Turning to the overall study: Collaborator samples came from the United States, Italy and Spain and covered acute and convalescent phases of COVID-19. The material from the prospective study consisted of cDNA or gDNA derived from T cells, B-cell-depleted T cells, or PBMCs. Deeply sampled blood TCRbeta repertoires from subjects exposed to, actively infected with, or recovered from COVID-19 were included in the dataset. A freely available public database, intended as a resource for researchers studying the immune response to SARS-CoV-2, is where the repertoires were released. The samples were drawn from two sources: the first 160 participants of the ongoing ImmuneRACE study, and 1,254 subjects contributed by 6 global collaborators. A de-identified subject ID, COVID-19 status, age in years and sex were almost always included in the sample metadata. HLA class I and class II types, where available, came from metadata supplied by the sample provider rather than from assay-based typing.

The immunoSEQ Assay, a bias-controlled multiplex PCR, was used to amplify TCRbeta CDR3 regions from genomic DNA. Regarding the original processing steps: The number of nucleated cells in each sample was estimated by amplification of reference gene primers within the assay. To quantify the absolute abundance of each unique TCRbeta CDR3 rearrangement, sequence reads were collapsed and filtered. For each sample, productive Simpson clonality was calculated as the square root of Simpson's diversity index over productive rearrangements. Not all clones reach the TCRdb copy of this immuneACCESS table, which keeps in-frame sequences only. Checked studies attribute under half of the gap to unresolved V genes and leave the rest unexplained. V and J calls and clone size are copied from that table; D and trimming were computed from the DNA. The sample table records some 270,000 clones; 86% of these occur just once. Of the sample, 1.6% is held by the ten largest clones.

About this clone: The target of this receptor is not known. Base qualities are not provided; no much larger clone lies one nucleotide away.

What the research found in general, with its limitations: How much clinical and demographic metadata was included differed by source and by participant, and the metadata was provided uncurated.

V loses 10 bases at its end and J loses 10 bases; junction bases beyond the gene matches: 14. The CDR3, cysteine through phenylalanine, is 13 amino acids long. Left in the record is the CDR3 DNA by itself, 39 bases read in frame from the first base. Per the germline V gene, KGHDR is the CDR1 and SFDVKD is the CDR2. Samples from volunteer blood donors who had recovered from COVID-19 were contributed by a second Seattle source. Collaborating institutions collected whole blood in K2EDTA tubes following their own protocols. For TCRbeta analysis, collaborators shipped samples in one of three forms: frozen whole blood, isolated PBMCs, or DNA extracted from either of those sample types.

Sample: peripheral blood. This clonotype was obtained from a woman aged 55-75 years who had recovered from COVID-19. This sequence uses TRBV24-1 and TRBJ1-1; 7 bases in between match TRBD1. The CDR3 amino acid sequence is: CATGQKGAIGAFF. The DNA reads as follows: TGTGCCACTGGTCAAAAGGGGGCAATTGGAGCTTTCTTT.